A single sample gave rise to the 17 T cell receptor beta chains below, sequenced in a study of CD4 T cells in relation to SARS-CoV-2 and coronaviruses. Their antigens remain unidentified. The repertoire was sequenced with immunoSEQ multiplex PCR; TCRdb's copy has only in-frame clones and lacks some. The data show 20,000 or so clones, with around 75% seen just once and 9% to 15% held by the top ten. The unexposed donors gave CD4+ T cells in 2011-2018, prior to COVID-19. CD4+ T cells were isolated from the cells after about ten days of culture. The sequenced sample was CD4+ T cells from PBMCs, cultured in vitro. The receptors originated from a human donor in good health.

The J gene is TRBJ2-5, the V gene TRBV14; maybe TRBD2 (5 bases). This CDR3 spans 15 amino acids. V was trimmed by 1 base and J by 0 bases, leaving 9 bases between them. Germline values: CDR1 SGHDN, CDR2 FVKESK. CDR3 sequence reads: CASSQVPGYQETQYF. The CDR3 region has the DNA TGTGCCAGCAGCCAAGTTCCGGGGTACCAAGAGACCCAGTACTTC.

This chain links TRBV2 with TRBJ1-4; D ambiguous. Germline CDR1 is SNHLY and CDR2 is FYNNEI. The CDR3 extends over 13 amino acids. The V and J ends lost 7 bases and 8 bases respectively, with 14 bases between them. For the CDR3, the DNA is TGTGCCAGCATCGCCCGGGGTAGGGAAAAACTGTTTTTT. Its protein product is CASIARGREKLFF.

The genes are TRBV5-1 and TRBJ2-5, with 9 bases fitting TRBD2. Germline values: CDR1 SGHRS, CDR2 YFSETQ. The CDR3 is made up of 16 amino acids. The junction had 9 bases not matched to a gene; V was cut back by 2 bases and J by 4 bases. The chain's CDR3 is CASSFGASGNRETQYF. The DNA of the CDR3 is TGCGCCAGCAGCTTCGGGGCTAGCGGGAATAGAGAGACCCAGTACTTC.

The chain employs TRBV5-6 and TRBJ2-1; 9 bases are shared with TRBD1. Germline V CDR1 and CDR2: SGHDT, YYEEEE. Trimming at V came to 1 base and at J to 5 bases, leaving 7 bases not matched to a gene. The length of the CDR3 is 16 residues. CDR3 sequence: CASSLNAGQGDNEQFF. The CDR3 nucleotides are TGTGCCAGCAGCTTGAATGCGGGACAGGGTGACAATGAGCAGTTCTTC. The full variable domain, in which reference TRBV5-6 and TRBJ2-1 provide the parts outside the CDR3, is DAGVTQSPTHLIKTRGQQVTLRCSPKSGHDTVSWYQQALGQGPQFIFQYYEEEERQRGNFPDRFSGHQFPNYSSELNVNALLLGDSALYLCASSLNAGQGDNEQFFGPGTRLTVL.

The chain joins TRBV9 to TRBJ2-1; D is unresolved. The CDR3 is 12 residues long. Germline V lookup: CDR1 SGDLS, CDR2 YYNGEE. V gave up 2 bases and J gave up 9 bases, with 9 bases separating them. CDR3 DNA sequence: TGTGCCAGCAGCGTCTGGGTGGGTGAGCAGTTCTTC. The encoded protein is CASSVWVGEQFF.

This clone was recorded a few times. The V and J genes are TRBV30 and TRBJ1-2, with a weak D call TRBD1 (6 bases). This CDR3 contains 13 residues. Germline V gene data show CDR1 as GTSNPN and CDR2 as SVGIG (reference sequence). With 3 bases removed from V and 5 bases from J, the gap between germline ends came to 13 bases. The CDR3 DNA reads as TGTGCCTGGAGCGCAGGGGAACGATATGGCTACACCTTC. Protein sequence: CAWSAGERYGYTF.

This chain uses TRBV5-1 with TRBJ2-6; tentative D call: TRBD1 (6 bases). V was cut by 5 bases and J by 3 bases, with 12 bases left in between. The CDR3 is made up of 15 amino acids. The germline V gene encodes CDR1 SGHRS and CDR2 YFSETQ. The CDR3 protein is CASRSGAGGANVLTF. The CDR3 DNA reads TGCGCCAGCAGGTCAGGGGCAGGTGGGGCCAACGTCCTGACTTTC.

V is TRBV5-1 and J is TRBJ1-1; D unresolved. Trimming left V 2 bases short and J 2 bases short, with 7 bases between. Germline V gene data show CDR1 as SGHRS and CDR2 as YFSETQ. The CDR3 totals 13 residues. The CDR3: CASSFKLNTEAFF. The CDR3 DNA reads as TGCGCCAGCAGCTTTAAGCTTAACACTGAAGCTTTCTTT. Combining the CDR3 with reference TRBV5-1 and TRBJ1-1 gives the whole variable domain KAGVTQTPRYLIKTRGQQVTLSCSPISGHRSVSWYQQTPGQGLQFLFEYFSETQRNKGNFPGRFSGRQFSNSRSEMNVSTLELGDSALYLCASSFKLNTEAFFGQGTRLTVV.

V and J are TRBV19 and TRBJ1-5; 7 bases fit TRBD1. V lost 10 bases to trimming and J lost 2 bases; unmatched junction nucleotides: 11. The CDR3 is 15 residues long. Per germline, CDR1 LNHDA and CDR2 SQIVND (reference sequence). Here the CDR3 DNA reads TGTGCCACCCAGGGGGTTCCCAAAGGCAATCAGCCCCAGCATTTT. Its protein is CATQGVPKGNQPQHF.

The CDR3 DNA sequence: TGTGCCAGCCTCAGGAACAATGAGCAGTTCTTC. Its protein is CASLRNNEQFF. The rearrangement joins TRBV2 to TRBJ2-1; no clear D gene. Germline V gene lookup returns CDR1 SNHLY and CDR2 FYNNEI. V dropped 8 bases and J dropped 5 bases, with 7 bases sitting between them. This CDR3 region has 11 residues.

This chain connects TRBV14 to TRBJ2-7, with D perhaps given as TRBD1 or TRBD2 (5 bases each). Germline V lookup: CDR1 SGHDN, CDR2 FVKESK. V lost 0 bases and J lost 7, with 7 bases in between. The CDR3 consists of 12 residues. The CDR3 DNA reads TGTGCCAGCAGCCAAGATTGGGGGGAGCAGTACTTC. It codes for CASSQDWGEQYF.

This rearrangement joins TRBV19 to TRBJ1-5; D is possibly TRBD1 (5 bases). CDR3 length: 14 amino acids. The germline V gene encodes CDR1 LNHDA and CDR2 SQIVND (reference sequence). Trimming removed 8 bases at V and 3 bases at J, with 14 bases between. CDR3 sequence: CASGGSGDNQPQHF. The CDR3 DNA is TGTGCCAGTGGGGGGAGCGGGGACAATCAGCCCCAGCATTTT. The complete variable domain, with remaining parts taken from reference TRBV19 and TRBJ1-5, reads DGGITQSPKYLFRKEGQNVTLSCEQNLNHDAMYWYRQDPGQGLRLIYYSQIVNDFQKGDIAEGYSVSREKKESFPLTVTSAQKNPTAFYLCASGGSGDNQPQHFGDGTRLSIL.

The CDR3 here is CASSVTFGGGRNSGEQFF. In nucleotides, the CDR3 is TGTGCCAGCAGCGTAACATTCGGGGGGGGCCGTAATTCGGGTGAGCAGTTCTTC. The chain joins TRBV9 to TRBJ2-1, with TRBD2 identical over 8 bases. Unmatched junction bases numbered 18, after V lost 1 base and J lost 9 bases. Germline-derived CDR1 and CDR2 are SGDLS and YYNGEE. The CDR3 is 18 residues long.

J is TRBJ1-4 and V is TRBV7-2, with TRBD1 matching 10 bases. Germline lookup yields CDR1 SGHTA and CDR2 FQGNSA. With 3 bases clipped from V and 6 bases from J, the junction kept 4 bases outside the gene matches. CDR3 length equals 15 residues. CDR3 coding DNA: TGTGCCAGCAGCTTTCCTGGGACAGGGGATGAAAAACTGTTTTTT. It specifies CASSFPGTGDEKLFF.

This clone qualifies as large. This chain joins TRBV7-9 and TRBJ2-2; 7 bases fit TRBD2. CDR1 SEHNR and CDR2 FQNEAQ come from the germline V gene (reference sequence). The junction had 4 bases not matched to a gene; V was cut back by 5 bases and J by 1 base. CDR3 size: 15 residues. The CDR3, as DNA: TGTGCCAGCAGCCGCGGGGAGGGGAACACCGGGGAGCTGTTTTTT. This codes for CASSRGEGNTGELFF.

The table lists this clone with a few counts. V is TRBV15 and J is TRBJ2-2; 10 bases map to TRBD1. There are 16 residues in the CDR3. J lost 9 bases, V lost 3 bases, and 10 bases had no gene match. CDR1 is LNHNV and CDR2 is YYDKDF in the germline V gene (reference sequence). As DNA, the CDR3 is TGTGCCACCAGCAGCACTAAGGGACAGGGGCGCAGGGAGCTGTTTTTT. Protein product: CATSSTKGQGRRELFF.

The chain links TRBV6-1 to TRBJ1-1; 10 bases agree with TRBD1. The CDR3 loop spans 17 amino acids. Germline CDR1 reads MNHNS; CDR2 reads SASEGT. J lost 7 bases, V lost 3 bases, and 14 bases had no gene match. Here the CDR3 DNA reads TGTGCCAGCAGTGACCCCGCTCCTGGGACAGGGGTGGATGAAGCTTTCTTT. Translation gives CASSDPAPGTGVDEAFF.